A selection of T cell receptor beta chains follows, all from one sample in a study of metastatic and nonmetastatic thyroid tumors. MiXCR was used by TCRdb to re-call the PCR reads. The table includes roughly 7,000 clones, around 33% detected once. Material: adjacent normal tissue. These receptors originate from a female donor with papillary thyroid cancer or a benign thyroid nodule (not recorded which). Some clones in this sample may be carry-over from other donors' samples. The CDR3 runs from the conserved cysteine through the conserved F or W. A D gene is named only where the DNA matches it firmly. A clone size is listed for some rows: how often the clone was seen (once, few, many), or a class if it is expanded.

D gene: NA
J gene: TRBJ1-1
clone size: large
V gene: TRBV6-1
CDR3 protein: CASRGDQFSAFF
CDR3 DNA: TGTGCCAGCAGGGGTGACCAGTTTTCGGCTTTCTTT

D gene: NA
J gene: TRBJ1-6
clone size: few
V gene: TRBV5-1
CDR3 protein: CASSLEGGSSYNSPLHF
CDR3 DNA: TGCGCCAGCAGCTTGGAAGGGGGGAGCTCCTATAATTCACCCCTCCACTTT

D gene: NA
J gene: TRBJ2-5
clone size: NA
V gene: TRBV19
CDR3 protein: CASSLQETQYF
CDR3 DNA: TGTGCCAGTAGTCTGCAGGAGACCCAGTACTTC

D gene: NA
J gene: TRBJ2-1
clone size: few
V gene: TRBV7-2
CDR3 protein: CASSLSPYSLDEQFF
CDR3 DNA: TGTGCCAGCAGCTTAAGTCCCTACAGTTTGGATGAGCAGTTCTTC

D gene: TRBD1
J gene: TRBJ2-2
clone size: few
V gene: TRBV6-2/TRBV6-3
CDR3 protein: CASRLGQGCTGELFF
CDR3 DNA: TGTGCCAGCAGATTAGGACAGGGATGCACCGGGGAGCTGTTTTTT

D gene: NA
J gene: TRBJ1-1
clone size: NA
V gene: TRBV28
CDR3 protein: CASSLSGGGEVTFF
CDR3 DNA: TGTGCCAGCAGTTTATCGGGCGGGGGCGAAGTAACTTTCTTT

D gene: NA
J gene: TRBJ2-3
clone size: NA
V gene: TRBV2
CDR3 protein: CASSGGPPDTQYF
CDR3 DNA: TGTGCCAGCAGTGGAGGGCCCCCAGATACGCAGTATTTT

D gene: NA
J gene: TRBJ2-7
clone size: few
V gene: TRBV6-5
CDR3 protein: CASSFGLGAVYEQYF
CDR3 DNA: TGTGCCAGCAGTTTTGGACTCGGTGCGGTCTACGAGCAGTACTTC

D gene: TRBD1
J gene: TRBJ2-7
clone size: large
V gene: TRBV20-1
CDR3 protein: CTVEGQVGEQYF
CDR3 DNA: TGCACCGTAGAGGGACAGGTTGGCGAGCAGTACTTC

D gene: TRBD2
J gene: TRBJ2-7
clone size: many
V gene: TRBV20-1
CDR3 protein: CSADMTSGSEQYF
CDR3 DNA: TGCAGTGCTGACATGACTAGCGGGAGCGAGCAGTACTTC

D gene: TRBD2
J gene: TRBJ2-5
clone size: medium-sized
V gene: TRBV20-1
CDR3 protein: CSASPSGGYQETQYF
CDR3 DNA: TGCAGTGCTAGTCCGAGCGGGGGGTACCAAGAGACCCAGTACTTC

D gene: NA
J gene: TRBJ1-2
clone size: few
V gene: TRBV7-2
CDR3 protein: CASSPGPEGYGYTF
CDR3 DNA: TGTGCCAGCAGCCCGGGACCGGAAGGTTATGGCTACACCTTC

D gene: NA
J gene: TRBJ1-1
clone size: NA
V gene: TRBV4-1
CDR3 protein: CASSQVMDTEAFF
CDR3 DNA: TGCGCCAGCAGCCAAGTAATGGATACTGAAGCTTTCTTT

D gene: NA
J gene: TRBJ2-3
clone size: few
V gene: TRBV24-1
CDR3 protein: CATKPVWGPTDTQYF
CDR3 DNA: TGTGCCACCAAACCGGTGTGGGGGCCCACAGATACGCAGTATTTT

D gene: NA
J gene: TRBJ2-3
clone size: NA
V gene: TRBV7-9
CDR3 protein: CASSPGLSTDTQYF
CDR3 DNA: TGTGCCAGCAGTCCGGGACTTAGCACAGATACGCAGTATTTT

D gene: NA
J gene: TRBJ1-2
clone size: NA
V gene: TRBV7-6
CDR3 protein: CASTSGTGNYGYTF
CDR3 DNA: TGTGCCAGCACCTCCGGGACGGGAAACTATGGCTACACCTTC

D gene: TRBD1
J gene: TRBJ1-3
clone size: few
V gene: TRBV6-1
CDR3 protein: CASSPRTGSLSGNTIYF
CDR3 DNA: TGTGCCAGCAGTCCCAGGACAGGGAGCCTCTCTGGAAACACCATATATTTT

D gene: NA
J gene: TRBJ1-6
clone size: few
V gene: TRBV6-1
CDR3 protein: CASSEVARYRYSPLHF
CDR3 DNA: TGTGCCAGCAGTGAGGTAGCCCGGTACCGGTATTCACCCCTCCACTTT

D gene: NA
J gene: TRBJ2-1
clone size: medium-sized
V gene: TRBV7-8
CDR3 protein: CASSSPTGTLNNEQFF
CDR3 DNA: TGTGCCAGCAGCTCCCCGACTGGGACACTTAACAATGAGCAGTTCTTC

D gene: TRBD1
J gene: TRBJ2-7
clone size: NA
V gene: TRBV20-1
CDR3 protein: CSAMTRDRPYEQYF
CDR3 DNA: TGCAGTGCTATGACCCGGGACAGACCCTACGAGCAGTACTTC

D gene: TRBD1
J gene: TRBJ2-6
clone size: NA
V gene: TRBV6-2/TRBV6-3
CDR3 protein: CASSPAAGQGDGDNVLTF
CDR3 DNA: TGTGCCAGCAGCCCAGCGGCGGGACAGGGTGATGGGGACAACGTCCTGACTTTC

D gene: NA
J gene: TRBJ2-1
clone size: few
V gene: TRBV9
CDR3 protein: CASSHPGEQFF
CDR3 DNA: TGTGCCAGCAGCCACCCCGGAGAGCAGTTCTTC

D gene: TRBD2
J gene: TRBJ2-7
clone size: medium-sized
V gene: TRBV20-1
CDR3 protein: CSARTLAGAYEQYF
CDR3 DNA: TGCAGTGCCAGGACTCTAGCGGGCGCGTACGAGCAGTACTTC